These 5 T cell receptor beta chains were sequenced from one sample in a study of shared clonotypes between healthy human individuals. Naive CD8 cells lacked CD45RO and underwent positive selection for CCR7, leaving out terminally differentiated effector memory CD45RA+ cells. Generated by immunoSEQ multiplex PCR, the TCRdb table keeps only in-frame clones and is missing some. The table records roughly 650,000 clones, roughly 95% of them present only once. The sample consisted of naive CD8+ T cells sorted from blood. These receptors came from a woman aged 30 to 39 in good health.

The chain combines TRBV7-9 with TRBJ2-1, with 7 bases matching TRBD1. V gave up 7 bases and J gave up 5 bases; unmatched junction bases: 5. The germline V gene has CDR1 SEHNR and CDR2 FQNEAQ (reference sequence). CDR3 length: 13 amino acids. CDR3 in amino acids: CASNHRGDNEQFF. DNA of the CDR3: TGTGCCAGCAACCACAGGGGTGACAATGAGCAGTTCTTC.

The chain recombines TRBV4-2 with TRBJ2-3; TRBD1 is a possible D gene (6 bases). Germline assignment: CDR1 LGHNA and CDR2 YNFKEQ. There are 16 residues in the CDR3. V lost 4 bases and J 3 bases, leaving 17 bases between the germline ends. For the CDR3, the DNA is TGTGCCAGCAGCCTCAGGGGTGAGCGGAAGACAGATACGCAGTATTTT. Translation gives CASSLRGERKTDTQYF.

This chain joins TRBV29-1 and TRBJ2-1; 7 bases are shared with TRBD2. Trimming at V came to 4 bases and at J to 3 bases, leaving 9 bases not matched to a gene. The CDR3 sequence is 15 residues long. Per germline, CDR1 SQVTM and CDR2 ANQGSEA. CDR3 protein: CSVGGLAGVYNEQFF. The CDR3 nucleotides read TGCAGCGTTGGGGGTCTGGCGGGAGTCTACAATGAGCAGTTCTTC.

The chain carries TRBV4-1 and TRBJ2-2; D is uncertain. The CDR3 has 16 amino acids. From germline, CDR1 is MGHRA and CDR2 YSYEKL. The germline V and J ends were trimmed by 0 bases and 2 bases, with 10 bases remaining between them. The CDR3 nucleotides are TGCGCCAGCAGCCAAGATCCGGGCCCAAACACCGGGGAGCTGTTTTTT. Amino acids: CASSQDPGPNTGELFF.

This clone was counted once. This sequence joins TRBV28 and TRBJ2-5; D is perhaps TRBD2 (5 bases). Per the germline V gene, CDR1 is MDHEN and CDR2 is SYDVKM. V gave up 3 bases and J gave up 5 bases, with 13 bases separating them. The CDR3 runs to 14 residues. CDR3 in amino acids: CASSLGEGRETQYF. The DNA for the CDR3 is TGTGCCAGCAGTTTGGGTGAGGGTCGCGAGACCCAGTACTTC. Variable domain in full (rest from reference TRBV28 and TRBJ2-5): DVKVTQSSRYLVKRTGEKVFLECVQDMDHENMFWYRQDPGLGLRLIYFSYDVKMKEKGDIPEGYSVSREKKERFSLILESASTNQTSMYLCASSLGEGRETQYFGPGTRLLVL.